Shown below are 28 T cell receptor beta chains from a single sample sequenced in a study of CD8+CD57+ T cells in acquired aplastic anemia. Researchers used genomic DNA as the template to profile TCR beta VDJ and CDR3. TCRdb used MiXCR to reprocess the reads, holding one entry per CDR3 protein. Seen here are roughly 180,000 distinct CDR3 sequences, 45% to 50% observed once, and the top ten hold around 3%. The sample taken for sequencing was sorted CD4+, CD8+, or CD8+CD57+ T cells (not recorded which) from PBMCs. Receptor source: a human donor in good health.

On this clonotype itself: One end of the junction does not line up with germline, which may come from a read error. V gene TRBV29-1 combines with J gene TRBJ2-7; the match to TRBD1 covers 8 bases. The CDR3 extends over 13 amino acids. Germline-derived CDR1 and CDR2 are SQVTM and ANQGSEA. This CDR3 is CSVQDRGSDEQYF. DNA for the CDR3: TGCAGCGTTCAAGACAGGGGTTCCGACGAGCAGTACTTC.

This chain links TRBV2 with TRBJ1-1, with unresolved D. This CDR3 spans 14 amino acids. With 1 base removed from V and 4 bases from J, the gap between germline ends came to 10 bases. Germline V CDR1 and CDR2: SNHLY, FYNNEI. The CDR3 is CASSEGFRATEAFF. In nucleotides, the CDR3 is TGTGCCAGCAGTGAAGGATTTAGGGCCACTGAAGCTTTCTTT.

V and J are TRBV11-2 and TRBJ2-3; D uncertain. Germline loops: CDR1 SGHAT, CDR2 FQNNGV. The V gene lost 5 bases and the J gene lost 0 bases, with 12 bases spanning the gap. The CDR3 is 15 residues long. Here the CDR3 reads CASSTSVASTDTQYF. CDR3 DNA sequence: TGTGCCAGCAGCACTTCGGTGGCTAGCACAGATACGCAGTATTTT. Variable domain in full (rest from reference TRBV11-2 and TRBJ2-3): EAGVAQSPRYKIIEKRQSVAFWCNPISGHATLYWYQQILGQGPKLLIQFQNNGVVDDSQLPKDRFSAERLKGVDSTLKIQPAKLEDSAVYLCASSTSVASTDTQYFGPGTRLTVL.

The chain combines TRBV7-2 with TRBJ2-7, with 9 bases aligning to TRBD2. Trimming took 8 bases from V and 4 from J; bases not matched to a gene: 9. Germline-derived CDR1 and CDR2 are SGHTA and FQGNSA. The CDR3 is 14 residues long. The CDR3 coding sequence is TGTGCCAGCTCCGGACTAGCGACAAGATACGAGCAGTACTTC. It encodes CASSGLATRYEQYF.

The chain joins TRBV11-1 to TRBJ2-7; D is perhaps TRBD2 (6 bases). The CDR3 contains 15 residues. Germline values: CDR1 SGHAT, CDR2 FQDESV (reference sequence). V was trimmed by 6 bases and J by 0 bases, leaving 15 bases between them. The CDR3 DNA sequence: TGTGCCAGCAGTGCTGGGACTTTGAACTCCTACGAGCAGTACTTC. Translating gives CASSAGTLNSYEQYF. Filled out from reference TRBV11-1 and TRBJ2-7, the complete variable domain reads EAEVAQSPRYKITEKSQAVAFWCDPISGHATLYWYRQILGQGPELLVQFQDESVVDDSQLPKDRFSAERLKGVDSTLKIQPAELGDSAMYLCASSAGTLNSYEQYFGPGTRLTVT.

The count of this clonotype is one. The junction differs from germline at one of its ends, possibly a read error. The V gene is TRBV19, the J gene TRBJ2-3, with 14 bases identical to TRBD2. CDR1 is LNHDA and CDR2 is SQIVND in the germline V gene (reference sequence). This CDR3 has 17 residues. The CDR3 spells CAGSIRGLAGGTDTQYF. DNA of the CDR3: TGTGCCGGTAGTATCCGGGGACTAGCGGGAGGCACAGATACGCAGTATTTT. Full variable domain (remainder filled in from reference TRBV19 and TRBJ2-3): DGGITQSPKYLFRKEGQNVTLSCEQNLNHDAMYWYRQDPGQGLRLIYYSQIVNDFQKGDIAEGYSVSREKKESFPLTVTSAQKNPTAFYLCAGSIRGLAGGTDTQYFGPGTRLTVL.

The genes are TRBV7-3 and TRBJ1-1, with a tentative D call TRBD1 (5 bases). This CDR3 has 15 amino acids. CDR1 and CDR2 from the germline V gene are SGHTA and FQGTGA. V shed 0 bases and J shed 0 bases, with 8 bases lying between them. Here the CDR3 reads CASSLTGVLNTEAFF. The CDR3 nucleotides read TGTGCCAGCAGCTTAACAGGGGTTCTGAACACTGAAGCTTTCTTT.

The chain recombines TRBV7-2 with TRBJ2-5; 10 positions match TRBD2. The ends lost 5 bases at V and 4 bases at J; junction bases unmatched: 10. CDR1 and CDR2 from the germline V gene are SGHTA and FQGNSA. CDR3 size: 16 residues. The CDR3 sequence: CASSVLAGGGGETQYF. The CDR3 coding sequence is TGTGCCAGCAGCGTGTTAGCGGGAGGAGGAGGAGAGACCCAGTACTTC.

V is TRBV15 and J is TRBJ2-7; D is unclear. CDR1 is LNHNV, CDR2 YYDKDF, per germline (reference sequence). The CDR3 is made up of 13 amino acids. With 8 bases removed from V and 3 bases from J, the gap between germline ends came to 14 bases. CDR3 in amino acids: CATSPSRYYEQYF. The CDR3 bases are TGTGCCACCTCCCCGTCCCGTTACTACGAGCAGTACTTC.

The sample holds many counts of this clonotype. The chain couples TRBV5-1 to TRBJ2-2; perhaps TRBD1 as D (5 bases). Trimming took off 2 bases at V and 1 base at J, with 15 bases between the two ends. The V gene's germline CDR1 is SGHRS and CDR2 YFSETQ. The CDR3 loop spans 17 amino acids. CDR3 region: CASSFAGPYLNTGELFF. The CDR3 nucleotides read TGCGCCAGCAGCTTTGCAGGGCCATACTTGAACACCGGGGAGCTGTTTTTT.

A few counts support this clonotype. The gene calls are TRBV10-3 and TRBJ2-2; 7 bases agree with TRBD1. The CDR3 sequence is 15 residues long. Germline V gene lookup returns CDR1 ENHRY and CDR2 SYGVKD. The trim removed 2 bases at V and 4 bases at J, leaving 4 bases unmatched. CDR3 residues: CAISEMTGPTGELFF. DNA for the CDR3: TGTGCCATCAGTGAGATGACAGGGCCCACCGGGGAGCTGTTTTTT.

The chain carries TRBV19 and TRBJ2-1, with D maybe TRBD2 (6 bases). Trimming took off 9 bases at V and 8 bases at J, with 17 bases between the two ends. The length of the CDR3 is 13 residues. The germline V gene encodes CDR1 LNHDA and CDR2 SQIVND (reference sequence). The CDR3 region has the DNA TGTGCCAGCAGCCCCCCGTGGGAGGATGAGCAGTTCTTC. Translated, it gives CASSPPWEDEQFF.

CDR3 nucleotide sequence: TGTGCCAGTAGTATCGGGGCTGACACTGAAGCTTTCTTT. Translation gives CASSIGADTEAFF. The gene calls are TRBV19 and TRBJ1-1; D perhaps matches TRBD1 (5 bases). Trimming stripped 3 bases from V and 3 bases from J, with 8 bases between. Germline assignment: CDR1 LNHDA and CDR2 SQIVND (reference sequence). CDR3 size: 13 residues. Combining the CDR3 with reference TRBV19 and TRBJ1-1 gives the whole variable domain DGGITQSPKYLFRKEGQNVTLSCEQNLNHDAMYWYRQDPGQGLRLIYYSQIVNDFQKGDIAEGYSVSREKKESFPLTVTSAQKNPTAFYLCASSIGADTEAFFGQGTRLTVV.

The J gene is TRBJ2-1, the V gene TRBV18; D is possibly TRBD1 (6 bases). Trimming took 4 bases from V and 5 from J, leaving 9 bases between them. The CDR3 totals 13 residues. Per the germline V gene, CDR1 is KGHSH and CDR2 is LQKENI. The CDR3 DNA follows: TGTGCCAGCTCACTGACAGGAGACAATGAGCAGTTCTTC. As protein: CASSLTGDNEQFF.

This clonotype came up many times. The chain joins TRBV9 to TRBJ2-3; D uncertain. The CDR3 spans 14 residues. Germline V gives CDR1 SGDLS, CDR2 YYNGEE. Deletions cut 4 bases from V and 1 base from J, with 10 bases between. The CDR3 reads CASSRDVGTDTQYF. The CDR3 DNA sequence: TGTGCCAGCAGCCGTGACGTCGGCACAGATACGCAGTATTTT.

The CDR3 DNA reads TGTGCCAGTGCCCGGACAGGGGACGGAAACACCATATATTTT. Its protein product is CASARTGDGNTIYF. The chain couples TRBV19 to TRBJ1-3, with 9 positions matching TRBD1. This CDR3 has 14 residues. Per germline, CDR1 LNHDA and CDR2 SQIVND (reference sequence). J gave up 4 bases and V 8 bases, and 6 bases lay outside the gene matches.

The chain couples TRBV6-1 to TRBJ2-4; TRBD2 is a possible D gene (6 bases). Germline V lookup: CDR1 MNHNS, CDR2 SASEGT. V lost 4 bases, J lost 8 bases, and 18 bases lay in between. This CDR3 is built from 15 residues. Written as DNA, the CDR3 is TGTGCCAGCAGTGGCCTGACTAGAGCTCTAGACATTCAGTACTTC. Its protein is CASSGLTRALDIQYF.

CDR3 sequence: CASSLDQTGAQHF. The CDR3 region has the DNA TGTGCCAGCAGCTTAGATCAGACAGGGGCCCAGCATTTT. V and J are TRBV11-2 and TRBJ1-5; TRBD1 aligns across 8 bases. This CDR3 spans 13 amino acids. CDR1 is SGHAT and CDR2 is FQNNGV in the germline V gene. Losses at the gene ends were 0 bases for V and 11 bases for J; bases not matched to a gene: 3.

V is TRBV20-1 and J is TRBJ2-7, with D perhaps TRBD1 or TRBD2 (6 bases each). The CDR3 has 13 residues. Trimming stripped 6 bases from V and 7 bases from J, with 19 bases between. Germline lookup yields CDR1 DFQATT and CDR2 SNEGSKA (reference sequence). The chain's CDR3 is CSAYKGGVGEQYF. CDR3 bases: TGCAGTGCCTATAAGGGGGGAGTAGGGGAGCAGTACTTC.

The chain carries TRBV11-1 and TRBJ2-7; 8 positions match TRBD2. This CDR3 is built from 17 residues. Germline CDR1 is SGHAT and CDR2 is FQDESV (reference sequence). Trimming took 7 bases from V and 6 from J; bases not matched to a gene: 20. The CDR3 DNA follows: TGTGCCAGCACGAATGTCGAGGGACTAGGTGGGGGAGGCGAGCAGTACTTC. Translated, it gives CASTNVEGLGGGGEQYF.

Written as DNA, the CDR3 is TGTGCCAGCAGCTTAATCGGACAGGGTGATGGCTACACCTTC. Its protein product is CASSLIGQGDGYTF. This rearrangement joins TRBV7-9 to TRBJ1-2, with 8 bases matching TRBD1. CDR1 and CDR2 from the germline V gene are SEHNR and FQNEAQ (reference sequence). CDR3 length: 14 residues. V dropped 2 bases and J dropped 6; count of bases not matched to a gene: 5.

This clonotype was recorded only once. This sequence joins TRBV10-3 and TRBJ2-7, with D tentatively TRBD1 (6 bases). The CDR3 is 13 amino acids. The V end lost 11 bases, the J end lost 3 bases, and 17 bases lay between the germline ends. Germline V lookup: CDR1 ENHRY, CDR2 SYGVKD. The CDR3 sequence: CAARTEGGYEQYF. The CDR3 nucleotides are TGTGCCGCCCGGACGGAAGGGGGCTACGAGCAGTACTTC.

Concerning this clonotype itself: The junction and the germline gene differ at one end; a read error may be behind it. V gene TRBV5-1 combines with J gene TRBJ2-5; D gene ambiguous. From germline, CDR1 is SGHRS and CDR2 YFSETQ. This CDR3 spans 11 amino acids. CDR3 loop: CASSYQGTQYF. The CDR3 nucleotides are TGCGCCAGCAGCTACCAAGGGACCCAGTACTTC.

This rearrangement joins TRBV29-1 to TRBJ2-5, with 10 nucleotides matching TRBD1. Per the germline V gene, CDR1 is SQVTM and CDR2 is ANQGSEA. J was trimmed by 3 bases and V by 3 bases; bases with no gene match: 4. This CDR3 comprises 14 residues. Here the CDR3 DNA reads TGCAGCGTTGACCGACAGGGGGCCGAAGAGACCCAGTACTTC. It yields the protein CSVDRQGAEETQYF. The full variable domain, completed using reference TRBV29-1 and TRBJ2-5, is SAVISQKPSRDICQRGTSLTIQCQVDSQVTMMFWYRQQPGQSLTLIATANQGSEATYESGFVIDKFPISRPNLTFSTLTVSNMSPEDSSIYLCSVDRQGAEETQYFGPGTRLLVL.

This clonotype was detected ten times or more. The CDR3 is CSATGTGSSYEQYF. The DNA of the CDR3 is TGCAGTGCCACTGGGACTGGGAGCTCCTACGAGCAGTACTTC. This sequence joins TRBV20-1 and TRBJ2-7; D is perhaps TRBD2 (6 bases). The CDR3 extends over 14 amino acids. CDR1 and CDR2 from the germline V gene are DFQATT and SNEGSKA (reference sequence). Deletions cut 6 bases from V and 0 bases from J, with 15 bases between.

This clonotype occurred many times. This chain links TRBV20-1 with TRBJ2-7; 9 nucleotides agree with TRBD1. CDR1 is DFQATT and CDR2 is SNEGSKA in the germline V gene (reference sequence). The CDR3 spans 14 residues. The ends lost 2 bases at V and 5 bases at J; junction bases unmatched: 7. The CDR3 sequence: CSARQDRGRNEQYF. CDR3 nucleotide sequence: TGCAGTGCTAGACAGGACAGGGGAAGGAACGAGCAGTACTTC.

In this sample, this clonotype turned up a few times. The genes are TRBV9 and TRBJ2-7; D could derive from TRBD1 or TRBD2 (6 bases each). The CDR3 contains 18 residues. Germline values: CDR1 SGDLS, CDR2 YYNGEE. V gave up 5 bases and J gave up 3 bases, with 27 bases separating them. The CDR3 DNA follows: TGTGCCAGCAGTCCTGCTGACCCTTGGGGGGCAGGCGGCTACGAGCAGTACTTC. It codes for CASSPADPWGAGGYEQYF.

In its sample, this clonotype was seen many times. Here the CDR3 reads CASSLTGQGYGYTF. DNA of the CDR3: TGTGCCAGCAGCTTAACGGGACAGGGCTATGGCTACACCTTC. The V and J genes are TRBV5-4 and TRBJ1-2; 9 bases align to TRBD1. The CDR3 runs to 14 residues. Germline V gene lookup returns CDR1 SGHNT and CDR2 YYREEE (reference sequence). Trimming at V came to 2 bases and at J to 4 bases, leaving 3 bases not matched to a gene. The variable domain in full, completed from reference TRBV5-4 and TRBJ1-2, reads ETGVTQSPTHLIKTRGQQVTLRCSSQSGHNTVSWYQQALGQGPQFIFQYYREEENGRGNFPPRFSGLQFPNYSSELNVNALELDDSALYLCASSLTGQGYGYTFGSGTRLTVV.